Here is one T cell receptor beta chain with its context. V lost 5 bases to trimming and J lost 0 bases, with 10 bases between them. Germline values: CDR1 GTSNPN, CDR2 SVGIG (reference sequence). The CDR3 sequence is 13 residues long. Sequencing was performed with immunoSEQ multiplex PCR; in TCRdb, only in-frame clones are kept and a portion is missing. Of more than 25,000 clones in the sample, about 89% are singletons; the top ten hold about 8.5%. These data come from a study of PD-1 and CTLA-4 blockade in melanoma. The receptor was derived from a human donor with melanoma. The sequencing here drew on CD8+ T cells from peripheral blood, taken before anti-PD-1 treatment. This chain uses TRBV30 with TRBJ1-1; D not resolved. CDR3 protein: CAWHGLLNTEAFF. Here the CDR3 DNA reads TGTGCCTGGCATGGACTGCTGAACACTGAAGCTTTCTTT.